The 18 T cell receptor beta chains presented below share a single source sample, sequenced in a study of blood T cell repertoires in COVID-19. Generated by immunoSEQ multiplex PCR, the TCRdb table keeps only in-frame clones and is missing some. The sample consists of about 140,000 clones, around nine tenths of them appearing once. Specimen: peripheral blood. These receptors came from a woman aged 45-65 years with acute or convalescent COVID-19.

In DNA form, the CDR3 reads TGTGCCAGCTCAGCGACAGGGGGCAGGAACTATGGCTACACCTTC. Translated, it gives CASSATGGRNYGYTF. The chain has TRBV18 and TRBJ1-2; 10 positions match TRBD1. With V trimmed by 5 bases and J by 2 bases, 5 bases remained unmatched. Germline CDR1 reads KGHSH; CDR2 reads LQKENI. The CDR3 sequence is 15 residues long.

The table lists this clone with a count of one. The chain employs TRBV15 and TRBJ2-3; D perhaps matches TRBD1 (6 bases). CDR1 is LNHNV and CDR2 is YYDKDF in the germline V gene (reference sequence). The V gene lost 3 bases and the J gene lost 2 bases, with 15 bases spanning the gap. The CDR3 consists of 16 residues. The CDR3 is CATSRGTGLITDTQYF. CDR3 nucleotides: TGTGCCACCAGCAGGGGCACAGGGCTCATCACAGATACGCAGTATTTT.

The chain couples TRBV18 to TRBJ2-2, with TRBD1 matching 8 bases. The CDR3 is 16 amino acids. The V gene end was trimmed by 4 bases and the J gene end by 1 base; junction bases not matched to a gene: 5. Germline assignment: CDR1 KGHSH and CDR2 LQKENI. The CDR3 DNA reads as TGTGCCAGCTCACAAATTGGACAGGGGAACACCGGGGAGCTGTTTTTT. Its protein product is CASSQIGQGNTGELFF.

The chain's CDR3 is CASKGGTDTQYF. Here the CDR3 DNA reads TGTGCCAGCAAAGGGGGCACAGATACGCAGTATTTT. The V call is TRBV9, the J call TRBJ2-3; D is possibly TRBD1 (5 bases). This CDR3 region has 12 residues. The V gene lost 6 bases and the J gene lost 1 base, with 6 bases spanning the gap. In germline, CDR1 is SGDLS, CDR2 YYNGEE.

Here the CDR3 DNA reads TGTGCCAGCAGTTTAGACGGGATAGGGCAGTACTTC. Translation gives CASSLDGIGQYF. The chain uses TRBV12-3 or TRBV12-4 and TRBJ2-7; tentatively, D is TRBD2 (5 bases). Trimming shortened V by 1 base and J by 9 bases, and 10 bases separated the two germline ends. This CDR3 has 12 residues.

The chain carries TRBV15 and TRBJ1-1; D perhaps matches TRBD1 (6 bases). V was clipped by 1 base and J by 8 bases, with 11 bases between them. This CDR3 region has 13 residues. Germline V gives CDR1 LNHNV, CDR2 YYDKDF (reference sequence). This CDR3 reads CATSRGHDREAFF. CDR3 DNA sequence: TGTGCCACCAGCAGAGGGCACGACAGGGAAGCTTTCTTT.

The rearrangement links TRBV18 to TRBJ1-6, with D hard to call. The CDR3 extends over 14 amino acids. The V end was cut by 6 bases, the J end by 0 bases, with 6 bases between. Germline CDR1 KGHSH, CDR2 LQKENI. The CDR3 reads CASSASSYNSPLHF. CDR3 bases: TGTGCCAGCTCCGCGAGCTCCTATAATTCACCCCTCCACTTT.

The V and J genes are TRBV11-2 and TRBJ2-5; TRBD1 aligns across 7 bases. The CDR3 sequence is 15 residues long. V lost 1 base to trimming and J lost 7 bases; unmatched junction nucleotides: 9. Germline values: CDR1 SGHAT, CDR2 FQNNGV. This CDR3 is CASSLVIGGWSTQYF. Here the CDR3 DNA reads TGTGCCAGCAGCTTAGTTATAGGGGGCTGGTCGACCCAGTACTTC.

V and J are TRBV10-3 and TRBJ2-1, with a possible D match to TRBD1 (6 bases). CDR1 is ENHRY, CDR2 SYGVKD, per germline. Trimming removed 3 bases from V and 3 bases from J, with 9 bases in between. The CDR3 extends over 14 amino acids. CDR3 sequence: CAISDADSYNEQFF. The DNA for the CDR3 is TGTGCCATCAGTGATGCGGACAGCTACAATGAGCAGTTCTTC.

The chain has TRBV29-1 and TRBJ2-5, with D possibly being TRBD1 (6 bases). Germline CDR1 SQVTM, CDR2 ANQGSEA. V was trimmed by 3 bases and J by 6 bases, leaving 14 bases between them. This CDR3 comprises 13 residues. The CDR3 loop reads CSVEVGQGKTQYF. The CDR3 DNA follows: TGCAGCGTTGAGGTGGGGCAGGGGAAGACCCAGTACTTC.

This chain joins TRBV14 and TRBJ1-1, with 9 bases identical to TRBD1. The germline V gene encodes CDR1 SGHDN and CDR2 FVKESK. Germline trimming cut 4 bases from V and 6 bases from J; bases unmatched to any gene: 3. This CDR3 comprises 13 residues. The CDR3 sequence is CASSLRTGAEAFF. The DNA of the CDR3 is TGTGCCAGCAGCCTTCGGACAGGGGCTGAAGCTTTCTTT.

This clone was seen once. The chain recombines TRBV19 with TRBJ2-2; tentatively, D is TRBD2 (6 bases). Germline V gene lookup returns CDR1 LNHDA and CDR2 SQIVND (reference sequence). V lost 2 bases and J 1 base, leaving 8 bases between the germline ends. There are 15 residues in the CDR3. This chain's CDR3 is CASSIWRENTGELFF. In nucleotides, the CDR3 is TGTGCCAGTAGTATATGGCGGGAGAACACCGGGGAGCTGTTTTTT.

The chain combines TRBV19 with TRBJ2-7; TRBD1 matches at 7 bases. Trimming at V came to 5 bases and at J to 3 bases, leaving 7 bases not matched to a gene. The length of the CDR3 is 14 residues. Per germline, CDR1 LNHDA and CDR2 SQIVND (reference sequence). The CDR3 reads CASSPPGQNYEQYF. For the CDR3, the DNA is TGTGCCAGTAGTCCACCGGGACAGAACTACGAGCAGTACTTC.

In this sample, this clone turned up a few times. The V gene is TRBV27, the J gene TRBJ1-2, with D uncertain. V was shortened by 2 bases and J by 4 bases, with 8 bases between the two germline ends. The length of the CDR3 is 13 residues. Germline V gene sequence: CDR1 MNHEY, CDR2 SMNVEV (reference sequence). CDR3 DNA: TGTGCCAGCAGTTTAACAGTCTCCTATGGCTACACCTTC. Translation: CASSLTVSYGYTF.

J is TRBJ2-7 and V is TRBV7-2; a possible D gene is TRBD2 (5 bases). From germline, CDR1 is SGHTA and CDR2 FQGNSA. V lost 2 bases and J lost 0, with 8 bases in between. This CDR3 has 14 amino acids. CDR3 in DNA: TGTGCCAGCAGCTTAAGCGGTTCCTCCTACGAGCAGTACTTC. This encodes CASSLSGSSYEQYF.

The CDR3 sequence: CASSLGLAGDLDTQYF. The DNA of the CDR3 is TGTGCCAGCAGCTTAGGGCTAGCGGGGGACTTGGATACGCAGTATTTT. This chain connects TRBV13 to TRBJ2-3; 10 nucleotides align to TRBD2. V gave up 0 bases and J gave up 6 bases; unmatched junction bases: 6. Germline loops: CDR1 PRHDT, CDR2 FYEKMQ (reference sequence). CDR3 length equals 16 residues.

V and J are TRBV15 and TRBJ2-7; 10 bases are a match to TRBD1. Germline values: CDR1 LNHNV, CDR2 YYDKDF (reference sequence). The CDR3 is 16 residues long. J gave up 3 bases and V 1 base, and 6 bases lay outside the gene matches. CDR3 nucleotides: TGTGCCACCAGCAGAGCTATGACAGGGGGCAGCTACGAGCAGTACTTC. Amino acid sequence: CATSRAMTGGSYEQYF.

The chain combines TRBV11-2 with TRBJ2-3; maybe TRBD1 (7 bases). Deletions cut 6 bases from V and 6 bases from J, with 22 bases between. Looked up from germline, CDR1 is SGHAT and CDR2 is FQNNGV. The CDR3 extends over 16 amino acids. The CDR3 DNA follows: TGTGCCAGCAGTCTCAGGGGGGCAGGGCCACTGGATACGCAGTATTTT. As protein: CASSLRGAGPLDTQYF. The full variable domain, rest sourced from reference TRBV11-2 and TRBJ2-3, is EAGVAQSPRYKIIEKRQSVAFWCNPISGHATLYWYQQILGQGPKLLIQFQNNGVVDDSQLPKDRFSAERLKGVDSTLKIQPAKLEDSAVYLCASSLRGAGPLDTQYFGPGTRLTVL.